This record concerns one T cell receptor (beta chain) sequence. This entry belongs to a study of blood T cell repertoires in COVID-19. There are 17 residues in the CDR3. Germline CDR1 is LGHDT and CDR2 is YNNKEL (reference sequence). The V end was cut by 4 bases, the J end by 6 bases, with 19 bases between. In the original analysis: Reference gene primer amplification in the assay estimated nucleated cell counts. Repertoires were generated with immunoSEQ multiplex PCR, while TCRdb's copy carries only in-frame clones and drops some. V and J calls and clone size are copied from that table; D and trimming were computed from the DNA. The sample carries around 380,000 clones, approximately 77% recorded once.

Input material: peripheral blood. This receptor was taken from a human donor with acute or convalescent COVID-19. The donor label of this sample is uncertain. The chain recombines TRBV3-1 (or the pseudogene TRBV3-2) with TRBJ1-6; D is undetermined. The CDR3 DNA reads TGTGCCAGCAGCCGAATCCAGGATGGGCTGGGTAATTCACCCCTCCACTTT. This translates into CASSRIQDGLGNSPLHF.